This T cell receptor beta chain was recorded in a study of cytomegalovirus exposure and HLA in healthy donors. The study, taken as a whole, reports: Cytomegalovirus association was assigned to about 150 TCR beta chains. Most observed TCR sequences were rare, whereas some public TCRs were detected in many donors.

Concerning this clone itself: Antigen unknown.

Among the 100 to 150 subjects of the validation cohort, separate from the approximately 700-subject first cohort, were the donors. Profiled with immunoSEQ multiplex PCR; TCRdb holds only in-frame clones, not every one. Of 250,000 to 400,000 clones listed, roughly 86% were seen once; the top ten hold around 0.91%. Material for sequencing was PBMCs. The sequence came from a young man in good health and CMV-seronegative.

The CDR3 is CASTRGRERTEAFF. CDR3 DNA: TGTGCCAGCACCAGGGGGCGCGAGAGAACTGAAGCTTTCTTT. The chain joins TRBV2 to TRBJ1-1; 8 bases are a match to TRBD1. This CDR3 is built from 14 residues. V shed 7 bases and J 5 bases; nucleotides not matched to a gene: 9. The V gene's germline CDR1 is SNHLY and CDR2 FYNNEI.